This T cell receptor (beta chain) was recovered during a study of blood T cell repertoires in COVID-19. At the level of the study: The samples span acute and convalescent COVID-19 from the United States, Italy and Spain. Sources were T cells, B-cell-depleted T cells, or PBMCs; the material itself was cDNA or gDNA.

The CDR3 sequence is 15 residues long. Germline CDR1 SGHRS, CDR2 YFSETQ. V shed 4 bases and J 7 bases; nucleotides not matched to a gene: 11. Original data processing: Scientists estimated how many nucleated cells there were by amplifying reference gene primers. TCRdb's copy holds only in-frame clones and misses some; the assay was immunoSEQ multiplex PCR. Clonal size and the V and J genes are those of that table, whereas D and trimming came from the DNA. Among 290,000 or so clones listed, roughly nine tenths were seen once. This receptor was obtained from a man younger than 35 with active or convalescent COVID-19. Sequences were obtained from peripheral blood. The chain combines TRBV5-1 with TRBJ2-1; TRBD2 matches at 7 bases. The chain's CDR3 is CASSLIAGQSNEQFF. The DNA for the CDR3 is TGCGCCAGCAGCCTCATAGCGGGCCAGAGTAATGAGCAGTTCTTC.